These T cell receptor beta chains were read from a single sample in a study of OX40 agonist ivuxolimab in advanced cancers. TCRdb's table, derived via immunoSEQ multiplex PCR, lists solely in-frame clones and lacks some. Here the sample spans 55,000 to 75,000 clones, 65% to 85% being singletons. Sequences were derived from CD4+ or CD8+ T cells sorted from blood, sampled in a trial of the OX40 agonist ivuxolimab. The receptors were gathered from an adult with an advanced solid tumor such as melanoma, head and neck, liver or kidney cancer. Each CDR3 is given with its conserved first and last residue.

cdr3_aa,j_call,v_call,cdr3_length
CASSPFTGSYEQYF,TRBJ2-7,TRBV18,14
CASSQGRQSNGYTF,TRBJ1-2,TRBV14,14
CASGQGNNEQFF,TRBJ2-1,TRBV6-1,12
CASSPPQDTYEQYF,TRBJ2-7,TRBV18,14
CASSLASVYGYTF,TRBJ1-2,TRBV7-9,13
CASSPVSEGGPTNEKLFF,TRBJ1-4,TRBV4-1,18
CASRGFLWGTEAFF,TRBJ1-1,TRBV6-5,14
CAIRGTGDGYTF,TRBJ1-2,TRBV10-3,12
CASSEERQELAKNIQYF,TRBJ2-4,TRBV2,17
CASSPGAGDRNEQFF,TRBJ2-1,TRBV18,15
CASQGPGFLSYNEQFF,TRBJ2-1,TRBV2,16
CASSELGQGWETQYF,TRBJ2-5,TRBV6-1,15
CASSYRGQGYNEQFF,TRBJ2-1,TRBV6-5,15
CASRQDIGTGELFF,TRBJ2-2,TRBV18,14
CASSQGAGEQYF,TRBJ2-7,TRBV5-4,12
CASSLDWGHEQFF,TRBJ2-1,TRBV7-9,13
CASASEAGTGELFF,TRBJ2-2,TRBV2,14
CASSEGQETQYF,TRBJ2-5,TRBV28,12
CASSGQAFSNYGYTF,TRBJ1-2,TRBV2,15
CASSQGQRGSYNEQFF,TRBJ2-1,TRBV4-3,16
CASIYYTEAFF,TRBJ1-1,TRBV6-6,11
CASSSGQGTSPLHF,TRBJ1-6,TRBV7-2,14
CASSSSESSGNTIYF,TRBJ1-3,TRBV5-1,15
CASSLGQLNEQFF,TRBJ2-1,TRBV5-1,13
CASSLANTEAFF,TRBJ1-1,TRBV5-1,12
CASSQGTSGLYNEQFF,TRBJ2-1,TRBV4-2,16
CASTGTGLGYTF,TRBJ1-2,TRBV25-1,12
CASAQRTQGHEQFF,TRBJ2-1,TRBV13,14
CATNPGGSYNEQFF,TRBJ2-1,TRBV15,14
CASSELLAGTYEQYF,TRBJ2-7,TRBV2,15
CASSRDSGMEKLFF,TRBJ1-4,TRBV6-6,14
CASSPSLAGVRETQYF,TRBJ2-5,TRBV18,16
CASSFLGGAQHEQYF,TRBJ2-7,TRBV5-6,15
CASSYAGAGELFF,TRBJ2-2,TRBV14,13
CASSPGTLTYEQYF,TRBJ2-7,TRBV28,14
CASSRTGTSQETQYF,TRBJ2-5,TRBV6-6,15
CASSLGAAGETQYF,TRBJ2-5,TRBV7-2,14
CSVASTNTGELFF,TRBJ2-2,TRBV29-1,13
CASSYGELSYEQYF,TRBJ2-7,TRBV6-6,14
CASSPQGWKDEQFF,TRBJ2-1,TRBV19,14
CASKPPTQETQYF,TRBJ2-5,TRBV6-6,13
CASSLDFAYNEQFF,TRBJ2-1,TRBV11-2,14